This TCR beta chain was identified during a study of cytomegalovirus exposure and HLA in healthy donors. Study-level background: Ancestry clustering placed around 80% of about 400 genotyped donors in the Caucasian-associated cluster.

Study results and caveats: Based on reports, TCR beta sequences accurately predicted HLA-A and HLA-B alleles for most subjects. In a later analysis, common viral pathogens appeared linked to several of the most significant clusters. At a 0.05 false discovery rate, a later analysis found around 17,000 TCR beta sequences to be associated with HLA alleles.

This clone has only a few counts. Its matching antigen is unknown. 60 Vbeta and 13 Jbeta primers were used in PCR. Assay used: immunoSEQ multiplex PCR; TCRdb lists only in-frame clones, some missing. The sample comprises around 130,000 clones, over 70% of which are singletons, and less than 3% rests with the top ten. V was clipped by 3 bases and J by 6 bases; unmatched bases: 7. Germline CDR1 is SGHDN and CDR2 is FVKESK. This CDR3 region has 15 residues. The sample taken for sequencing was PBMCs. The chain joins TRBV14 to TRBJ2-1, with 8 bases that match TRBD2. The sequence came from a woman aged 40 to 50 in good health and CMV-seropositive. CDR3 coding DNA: TGTGCCAGCAGCCAGCCGGGACTAGTCCCCAATGAGCAGTTCTTC. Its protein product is CASSQPGLVPNEQFF. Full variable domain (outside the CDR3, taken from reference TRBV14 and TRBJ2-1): EAGVTQFPSHSVIEKGQTVTLRCDPISGHDNLYWYRRVMGKEIKFLLHFVKESKQDESGMPNNRFLAERTGGTYSTLKVQPAELEDSGVYFCASSQPGLVPNEQFFGPGTRLTVL.